This T cell receptor beta chain was captured in a study of beta chain features in type 1 diabetes. cDNA synthesis used the whole RNA isolate, giving expressed TCRB sequences. The assay was immunoSEQ multiplex PCR, and TCRdb's table has in-frame clones only and misses some. The table includes around 340,000 clones, about 18% detected once. The CDR3 has 13 residues. Per the germline V gene, CDR1 is LNHDA and CDR2 is SQIVND (reference sequence). V lost 6 bases and J lost 7, with 15 bases in between. The V gene is TRBV19, the J gene TRBJ1-2, with a possible D match to TRBD1 (5 bases). The specimen was naive CD4+ T cells from blood. The TCR originated in a young woman in good health. The CDR3 nucleotides read TGTGCCAGTAGGGAACGGGGGATTAGTGGCTACACCTTC. Its protein is CASRERGISGYTF.